The 20 T cell receptor beta chains given below trace back to one sample, sequenced in a study of blood T cell repertoires in COVID-19. Produced via immunoSEQ multiplex PCR; TCRdb's table is partial and in-frame only. This table holds over 150,000 clones, about 85% found once. Sequenced sample: peripheral blood. The receptor source for this set is a man in his sixties with COVID-19, enrolled during active disease.

This clone was found once. The V and J genes are TRBV28 and TRBJ1-5, with D unclear. The CDR3 runs to 14 residues. Germline V lookup: CDR1 MDHEN, CDR2 SYDVKM. V lost 7 bases and J lost 6, with 16 bases in between. In DNA form, the CDR3 reads TGTGCCAGCATCCTTTCCCTCGGTGGTCAGCCCCAGCATTTT. Translating gives CASILSLGGQPQHF.

V is TRBV19 and J is TRBJ1-2; perhaps TRBD1 as D (6 bases). The CDR3 is 15 residues long. V lost 9 bases to trimming and J lost 6 bases, with 23 bases between them. Germline CDR1 and CDR2: LNHDA and SQIVND (reference sequence). CDR3 nucleotides: TGTGCCAGCTCATTACAGGGCCCCCAGTTGGATGGCTACACCTTC. The encoded protein is CASSLQGPQLDGYTF.

The chain has TRBV7-2 and TRBJ1-3; 7 bases match TRBD1. After removal of 3 bases from V and 1 base from J, the junction contained 6 bases not matched to a gene. The CDR3 has 16 residues. The germline V gene encodes CDR1 SGHTA and CDR2 FQGNSA. The chain's CDR3 is CASSFSGTASGNTIYF. CDR3 DNA: TGTGCCAGCAGCTTTTCCGGGACAGCTTCTGGAAACACCATATATTTT.

This rearrangement joins TRBV7-8 to TRBJ2-7, with 10 bases matching TRBD1. V lost 4 bases and J lost 4; bases outside the gene matches: 13. Germline-derived CDR1 and CDR2 are SGHVS and FQNEAQ. The CDR3 has 17 amino acids. CDR3 sequence reads: CASSSRGGQGTGYEQYF. The CDR3 nucleotides are TGTGCCAGCAGCTCACGGGGGGGACAGGGGACTGGTTACGAGCAGTACTTC.

This chain links TRBV5-1 with TRBJ1-5; TRBD1 matches 12 bases. V trimming: 3 bases; J trimming: 4 bases; junction bases outside the gene matches: 5. The CDR3 contains 16 residues. The germline gives CDR1 SGHRS, CDR2 YFSETQ. CDR3 loop: CASSWGGQGANQPQHF. CDR3 sequence (DNA): TGCGCCAGCAGCTGGGGGGGACAGGGGGCGAATCAGCCCCAGCATTTT.

This chain uses TRBV6-5 with TRBJ1-2; perhaps TRBD1 as D (5 bases). CDR1 is MNHEY, CDR2 SVGAGI, per germline. This CDR3 region has 14 residues. V lost 10 bases and J 0 bases, leaving 15 bases between the germline ends. CDR3 in amino acids: CATGVRGANYGYTF. The CDR3 DNA reads as TGTGCCACGGGGGTGCGGGGAGCTAACTATGGCTACACCTTC.

As concerns this clone: In the same sample, other DNA sequences code for this CDR3. The chain has TRBV24-1 and TRBJ2-1; TRBD1 matches 8 bases. Germline V lookup: CDR1 KGHDR, CDR2 SFDVKD. The V segment lost 0 bases and the J segment 3 bases; nucleotides outside the gene matches: 3. The CDR3 length is 16 residues. The CDR3 DNA reads as TGTGCCACCAGTGATTTGTCAGGGGGCGTCTACAATGAGCAGTTCTTC. Translation: CATSDLSGGVYNEQFF.

This rearrangement joins TRBV12-3 or TRBV12-4 to TRBJ1-4; perhaps TRBD1 as D (6 bases). Trimming took 9 bases from V and 5 from J, leaving 13 bases between them. The CDR3 runs 13 residues. CDR3 bases: TGTGCCAGTACAGGGTCCCTCAATGAAAAACTGTTTTTT. Protein sequence: CASTGSLNEKLFF.

The chain couples TRBV5-1 to TRBJ1-1; no clear D gene. Germline V CDR1 and CDR2: SGHRS, YFSETQ. CDR3 length equals 11 residues. The ends were cut back, 0 bases at V and 8 bases at J, with 5 bases in the middle. CDR3 loop: CASSLDKEAFF. CDR3 nucleotides: TGCGCCAGCAGCTTGGACAAGGAAGCTTTCTTT.

This clone was recorded only once. V is TRBV5-1 and J is TRBJ1-6; 8 bases line up with TRBD1. Unmatched junction bases numbered 15, after V lost 3 bases and J lost 10 bases. CDR1 SGHRS and CDR2 YFSETQ come from the germline V gene. The CDR3 sequence is 17 residues long. The CDR3 reads CASSSRITTGDLSPLHF. As DNA, the CDR3 is TGCGCCAGCAGCTCGAGAATTACGACAGGGGACTTGTCACCCCTCCACTTT.

The rearrangement joins TRBV3-1 (or the pseudogene TRBV3-2) to TRBJ1-4; D gene uncertain. This CDR3 spans 12 amino acids. Per the germline V gene, CDR1 is LGHDT and CDR2 is YNNKEL (reference sequence). Trimming shortened V by 4 bases and J by 7 bases, and 7 bases separated the two germline ends. Written as DNA, the CDR3 is TGTGCCAGCAGCCTTATGAGTGAAAAACTGTTTTTT. Encoded protein: CASSLMSEKLFF.

The J gene is TRBJ1-6, the V gene TRBV2, with D hard to call. The germline gives CDR1 SNHLY, CDR2 FYNNEI. V was clipped by 0 bases and J by 5 bases, with 8 bases between them. This CDR3 region has 15 residues. The CDR3 DNA sequence: TGTGCCAGCAGTGAAGCCCCCGGGAATAATTCACCCCTCCACTTT. The encoded protein is CASSEAPGNNSPLHF.

The chain combines TRBV6-5 with TRBJ2-7; D is undetermined. The germline CDR1 and CDR2 sequences are MNHEY and SVGAGI. V was trimmed by 2 bases and J by 2 bases, leaving 16 bases between them. This CDR3 region has 16 residues. As DNA, the CDR3 is TGTGCCAGCAGTTACGGAGCGATCGTGAATACCTACGAGCAGTACTTC. Translation: CASSYGAIVNTYEQYF.

Here the CDR3 reads CASSFEGVGTGELFF. For the CDR3, the DNA is TGTGCCAGCAGCTTCGAGGGGGTCGGAACCGGGGAGCTGTTTTTT. The gene calls are TRBV7-9 and TRBJ2-2; tentative D call: TRBD1 (6 bases). The CDR3 has 15 amino acids. Germline CDR1 and CDR2: SEHNR and FQNEAQ (reference sequence). V was clipped by 3 bases and J by 5 bases, with 13 bases between them.

The chain is built from TRBV5-4 and TRBJ1-2, with 10 bases that match TRBD1. V shed 4 bases, J shed 4 bases, and the junction held 7 bases outside the gene matches. Germline V lookup: CDR1 SGHNT, CDR2 YYREEE (reference sequence). The CDR3 is 15 residues long. CDR3 in DNA: TGTGCCAGCAGCGAGACAGGGGGCTGGTCCTATGGCTACACCTTC. Its translation: CASSETGGWSYGYTF.

This chain links TRBV5-4 with TRBJ1-6, with TRBD1 matching over 7 bases. The CDR3 is 19 residues long. The germline gives CDR1 SGHNT, CDR2 YYREEE (reference sequence). With 3 bases clipped from V and 7 bases from J, the junction kept 19 bases outside the gene matches. The CDR3 region is CASSSFLWIPGQKNSPLHF. CDR3 nucleotides: TGTGCCAGCAGCTCGTTTCTCTGGATCCCGGGACAGAAAAATTCACCCCTCCACTTT.

The chain uses TRBV5-8 and TRBJ1-1, with D perhaps matching TRBD1 (6 bases). V gave up 0 bases and J gave up 5 bases, with 14 bases separating them. The CDR3 has 15 residues. CDR1 is SGHTS, CDR2 YDEGEE, per germline. The CDR3 spells CASSLGQGRRTEAFF. The CDR3 region has the DNA TGTGCCAGCAGCTTGGGGCAGGGGCGAAGGACTGAAGCTTTCTTT.

This rearrangement joins TRBV6-4 to TRBJ2-3, with TRBD1 identical over 11 bases. This CDR3 is 16 amino acids long. Trimming at V came to 4 bases and at J to 4 bases, leaving 7 bases not matched to a gene. CDR1 is MRHNA and CDR2 is SNTAGT in the germline V gene. The CDR3 DNA is TGTGCCAGCAGTGTCTACGGACAGGGGGCCGCAGATACGCAGTATTTT. Encoded protein: CASSVYGQGAADTQYF.

The J gene is TRBJ1-6, the V gene TRBV19; TRBD1 aligns across 9 bases. The V segment lost 7 bases and the J segment 6 bases; nucleotides outside the gene matches: 1. This CDR3 has 13 amino acids. In germline, CDR1 is LNHDA, CDR2 SQIVND (reference sequence). CDR3 sequence: CASMGQGNSPLHF. CDR3 DNA sequence: TGTGCCAGTATGGGACAGGGTAATTCACCCCTCCACTTT.

The genes are TRBV30 and TRBJ1-2; D gene unclear. Trimming took 0 bases from V and 5 from J, leaving 22 bases between them. Germline-derived CDR1 and CDR2 are GTSNPN and SVGIG (reference sequence). The CDR3 spans 17 residues. The CDR3 DNA reads as TGTGCCTGGAGTGTTCGAGCGGGTGGCATATCCTCATATGGCTACACCTTC. It codes for CAWSVRAGGISSYGYTF.